This TCR beta chain was found in a study of OX40 agonist ivuxolimab in advanced cancers. At the level of the study: It was ivuxolimab, an agonistic anti-OX40 (CD134) antibody, that patients were treated with. Of the participants, 40% to 50% had some prior anti-PD-1, anti-PD-L1 or anti-CTLA-4 therapy, which was allowed. Intravenous ivuxolimab at 0.01 to 10 mg/kg was given to patients every 2 weeks. Two cutaneous melanoma patients and one hepatocellular carcinoma patient, three in all, had partial responses.

Per germline, CDR1 MNHNS and CDR2 SASEGT. J lost 1 base, V lost 7 bases, and 3 bases had no gene match. This CDR3 spans 14 amino acids. The method was immunoSEQ multiplex PCR; TCRdb's version includes in-frame clones alone and lacks a portion of them. The sample has some 79,000 clones, about 90% seen once. The sample in question was CD4+ or CD8+ T cells sorted from blood, obtained in a trial of the OX40 agonist ivuxolimab. V and J are TRBV6-1 and TRBJ2-3, with 9 positions matching TRBD2. The receptor comes from an adult with an advanced solid tumor such as melanoma, head and neck, liver or kidney cancer. The CDR3 DNA reads as TGTGCCAGCATTCGGACTAGCGGCACAGATACGCAGTATTTT. This translates into CASIRTSGTDTQYF.